Here is one TCR beta chain with its context. What it binds is unknown. This could be a read error, since a much larger clone is one nucleotide away. The data stem from a study of breast tumors, draining lymph nodes, adjacent tissues. General study findings and limits: Compared with basal-like, luminal-like tumors shared significantly more repertoire with nontumor tissue. Tumors had less TCR diversity than lymph nodes, more than nontumor tissue. That most tumor T cells come from lymph nodes remained unproven. Data fit most tumor T cells coming from lymph node, expanding in tumor.

This CDR3 has 17 residues. V dropped 5 bases and J dropped 1; count of bases not matched to a gene: 12. Germline values: CDR1 MNHNY, CDR2 SVGAGI (reference sequence). TCRdb reprocessed the multiplex PCR reads via MiXCR and lists one record per CDR3 protein. The sample includes approximately 250,000 distinct CDR3 sequences, under 40% of them seen just once. The lymph nodes were axillary draining lymph nodes from breast cancer patients. This chain connects TRBV6-6 to TRBJ1-1; 8 positions agree with TRBD1. The sequence was obtained from a female donor with breast cancer. Some clones in this sample may be carry-over from other donors' samples. The specimen was axillary lymph node tissue. CDR3 sequence (DNA): TGTGCCAGCAGTGAGTATAGAGGACAGGGTGGGAACACTGAAGCTTTCTTT. Protein product: CASSEYRGQGGNTEAFF.